The 5 T cell receptor beta chains reported below all come from one sample, sequenced in a study of T-cell memory formation after mild COVID-19. TCRdb re-called the 5' RACE reads through MiXCR, storing one row per CDR3 protein. The top ten clones hold roughly two fifths of a sample with 65,000 to 90,000 distinct CDR3 sequences, over 10% of them seen once. What was sequenced was PBMCs or a T cell subset sorted from them (not recorded which). The receptor source for this set is a young man who had mild COVID-19 (a few samples of this study predate the infection). Cell type and time point are not known.

Remarks on this clonotype: A read error may explain this, as a much larger clone is one base away. The gene calls are TRBV7-6 and TRBJ2-7; no clear D. The CDR3 has 14 amino acids. Germline V gene lookup returns CDR1 SGHVS and CDR2 FNYEAQ. The CDR3 sequence is CASSLAQGSYEQHF. The CDR3 DNA reads as TGTGCCAGCAGCTTAGCGCAAGGTAGCTACGAGCAGCACTTC.

The V and J genes are TRBV12-3 or TRBV12-4 and TRBJ2-5; D is uncertain. CDR3 length: 15 amino acids. V shed 5 bases and J shed 3 bases, with 16 bases lying between them. CDR3 protein: CASSPWSLGEETQYF. In DNA form, the CDR3 reads TGTGCCAGCAGTCCCTGGTCTCTGGGTGAAGAGACCCAGTACTTC.

This clonotype was recorded a few times. The V gene is TRBV7-8, the J gene TRBJ2-7; 13 bases align to TRBD2. The V segment lost 5 bases and the J segment 7 bases; nucleotides outside the gene matches: 11. CDR1 and CDR2 (germline): SGHVS, FQNEAQ. CDR3 length equals 16 residues. In DNA form, the CDR3 reads TGTGCCAGCAGCCCGCGGACTAGCGGGGGCCGGGGAGAGCAGTACTTC. This gives the protein CASSPRTSGGRGEQYF.

CDR3: CASSWNAPYEQYF. DNA of the CDR3: TGCGCCAGCAGCTGGAATGCCCCCTACGAGCAGTACTTC. V is TRBV5-1 and J is TRBJ2-7; unclear D gene. CDR1 is SGHRS, CDR2 YFSETQ, per germline. V was cut by 3 bases and J by 2 bases, with 9 bases left in between. The CDR3 length is 13 residues.

The V gene is TRBV7-2, the J gene TRBJ2-6; D is unresolved. CDR3 length equals 14 residues. Germline V gene lookup returns CDR1 SGHTA and CDR2 FQGNSA. The germline V and J ends were trimmed by 9 bases and 4 bases, with 13 bases remaining between them. DNA for the CDR3: TGTGCCAGTTCAGTTACCTCCGGGGCCAACGTCCTGACTTTC. It codes for CASSVTSGANVLTF.